The 22 T cell receptor beta chains reported below all come from one sample, sequenced in a study of T-cell memory formation after mild COVID-19. Each CDR3 protein is one row after TCRdb ran MiXCR on the 5' RACE reads. The data show more than 400,000 distinct CDR3 sequences, with 18% seen just once and about 12% held by the top ten. The sample was PBMCs or a T cell subset sorted from them (not recorded which). The receptors originated from an adult woman who had mild COVID-19 (a few samples of this study predate the infection). Cell type and time point are not known.

The rearrangement links TRBV4-1 to TRBJ2-5, with 8 bases aligning to TRBD1. CDR3 length: 17 residues. V lost 0 bases and J lost 5; bases outside the gene matches: 11. Germline loops: CDR1 MGHRA, CDR2 YSYEKL. CDR3 amino acids: CASSQDFGAGGRETQYF. The CDR3 coding sequence is TGCGCCAGCAGCCAAGATTTTGGGGCAGGGGGCAGGGAGACCCAGTACTTC.

The V call is TRBV6-6, the J call TRBJ1-5; D is unclear. This CDR3 has 14 amino acids. Between the trimmed V and J ends, which lost 3 bases and 4 bases, there was a span of 10 bases. Per the germline V gene, CDR1 is MNHNY and CDR2 is SVGAGI (reference sequence). The DNA for the CDR3 is TGTGCCAGCAGTTATGGATCGGGGAATCAGCCCCAGCATTTT. Its translation: CASSYGSGNQPQHF.

The chain has TRBV14 and TRBJ2-7, with D perhaps matching TRBD2 (6 bases). V gave up 2 bases and J gave up 3 bases, with 8 bases separating them. From germline, CDR1 is SGHDN and CDR2 FVKESK. This CDR3 region has 13 residues. The CDR3 DNA follows: TGTGCCAGCAGCCAATGGACTAACTACGAGCAGTACTTC. Amino acid sequence: CASSQWTNYEQYF.

This clonotype appeared a few times. The CDR3 loop reads CASSLGTGPTNEKLFF. In DNA form, the CDR3 reads TGTGCCAGCAGCTTGGGGACAGGGCCAACTAATGAAAAACTGTTTTTT. The chain couples TRBV7-9 to TRBJ1-4; TRBD1 agrees at 9 bases. V trimming: 3 bases; J trimming: 0 bases; junction bases outside the gene matches: 2. Germline V gene sequence: CDR1 SEHNR, CDR2 FQNEAQ (reference sequence). The CDR3 runs 16 residues.

This chain links TRBV6-6 with TRBJ2-7, with D perhaps matching TRBD1 (6 bases). V lost 2 bases, J lost 3 bases, and 11 bases lay in between. CDR3 length: 14 amino acids. Germline CDR1 reads MNHNY; CDR2 reads SVGAGI (reference sequence). CDR3 loop: CASSYGLQGYEQYF. The CDR3 DNA follows: TGTGCCAGCAGTTACGGCCTACAGGGCTACGAGCAGTACTTC.

This chain connects TRBV15 to TRBJ2-1, with D perhaps matching TRBD1 or TRBD2 (6 bases each). This CDR3 has 16 amino acids. Trimming took off 2 bases at V and 2 bases at J, with 13 bases between the two ends. Per germline, CDR1 LNHNV and CDR2 YYDKDF (reference sequence). The CDR3 DNA sequence: TGTGCCACCAGCAGAATTTTGGGGGGCACCTACAATGAGCAGTTCTTC. Protein product: CATSRILGGTYNEQFF. The variable domain in full, completed from reference TRBV15 and TRBJ2-1, reads DAMVIQNPRYQVTQFGKPVTLSCSQTLNHNVMYWYQQKSSQAPKLLFHYYDKDFNNEADTPDNFQSRRPNTSFCFLDIRSPGLGDTAMYLCATSRILGGTYNEQFFGPGTRLTVL.

This clonotype was found a few times. V and J are TRBV7-9 and TRBJ2-7; D unresolved. CDR3 size: 17 residues. Germline CDR1 SEHNR, CDR2 FQNEAQ (reference sequence). Trimming shortened V by 1 base and J by 0 bases, and 16 bases separated the two germline ends. The CDR3 region is CASSLVPAGYSSYEQYF. DNA of the CDR3: TGTGCCAGCAGCTTAGTCCCCGCAGGCTACAGCTCCTACGAGCAGTACTTC. Full variable domain (rest looked up from reference TRBV7-9 and TRBJ2-7): DTGVSQNPRHKITKRGQNVTFRCDPISEHNRLYWYRQTLGQGPEFLTYFQNEAQLEKSRLLSDRFSAERPKGSFSTLEIQRTEQGDSAMYLCASSLVPAGYSSYEQYFGPGTRLTVT.

The chain couples TRBV6-2 or TRBV6-3 to TRBJ2-1; D gene unclear. The CDR3 consists of 12 residues. V was cut by 2 bases and J by 7 bases, with 6 bases left in between. Germline CDR1 is MNHEY and CDR2 is SVGEGT. The chain's CDR3 is CASSYRLNEQFF. In DNA form, the CDR3 reads TGTGCCAGCAGTTACCGGTTAAATGAGCAGTTCTTC.

This chain connects TRBV19 to TRBJ2-7; TRBD1 or TRBD2 may be the D gene (5 bases each). Germline values: CDR1 LNHDA, CDR2 SQIVND (reference sequence). Trimming took 8 bases from V and 3 from J, leaving 14 bases between them. The CDR3 has 13 residues. The CDR3 protein is CASGSRDLYEQYF. In nucleotides, the CDR3 is TGTGCCAGTGGGTCAAGGGACCTCTACGAGCAGTACTTC. The variable domain in full, with the rest retrieved from reference TRBV19 and TRBJ2-7, is DGGITQSPKYLFRKEGQNVTLSCEQNLNHDAMYWYRQDPGQGLRLIYYSQIVNDFQKGDIAEGYSVSREKKESFPLTVTSAQKNPTAFYLCASGSRDLYEQYFGPGTRLTVT.

The genes are TRBV4-1 and TRBJ1-2; 8 bases align to TRBD1. The germline CDR1 and CDR2 sequences are MGHRA and YSYEKL. The CDR3 totals 15 residues. V was clipped by 4 bases and J by 2 bases; unmatched bases: 6. The chain's CDR3 is CASSPGQGWNYGYTF. CDR3 nucleotide sequence: TGCGCCAGCAGCCCTGGACAGGGATGGAACTATGGCTACACCTTC.

Ten or more counts support this clonotype. At one end, the junction sequence differs from germline, possibly due to a read error. Here the CDR3 DNA reads TGTGCCAGCAGCTTAGACGGCTACGAGCAGTACTTC. It translates to CASSLDGYEQYF. J is TRBJ2-7 and V is TRBV5-1, with unresolved D. This CDR3 spans 12 amino acids. Per the germline V gene, CDR1 is SGHRS and CDR2 is YFSETQ.

This rearrangement joins TRBV25-1 to TRBJ1-5; D may be TRBD1 (5 bases). The CDR3 runs 14 residues. V was trimmed by 1 base and J by 3 bases, leaving 7 bases between them. The germline gives CDR1 MGHDK, CDR2 SYGVNS. CDR3 coding DNA: TGTGCCAGCAGTGAATGGGGGGTCAATCAGCCCCAGCATTTT. Translating it yields CASSEWGVNQPQHF.

The chain joins TRBV4-1 to TRBJ2-7; possibly TRBD1 for D (5 bases). Germline CDR1 reads MGHRA; CDR2 reads YSYEKL. The V end lost 4 bases, the J end lost 1 base, and 14 bases lay between the germline ends. This CDR3 is built from 15 residues. CDR3 sequence: CASSPSGHGSYEQYF. The DNA of the CDR3 is TGCGCCAGCAGCCCTAGTGGACACGGGTCCTACGAGCAGTACTTC.

A few counts support this clonotype. The chain joins TRBV2 to TRBJ2-7; D is perhaps TRBD2 (6 bases). The V end was cut by 2 bases, the J end by 2 bases, with 10 bases between. The CDR3 is made up of 14 amino acids. CDR1 is SNHLY, CDR2 FYNNEI, per germline. The CDR3 DNA reads as TGTGCCAGCAGTGAAAGGAGGGAAACCTACGAGCAGTACTTC. It is translated as CASSERRETYEQYF.

This clonotype was counted only a few times. The chain uses TRBV6-5 and TRBJ1-1; D might be TRBD1 (5 bases). Germline V gene sequence: CDR1 MNHEY, CDR2 SVGAGI. Trimming cost V 7 bases and J 10 bases, with 13 bases left between them. This CDR3 has 11 residues. CDR3 residues: CASTHGGRAFF. CDR3 nucleotide sequence: TGTGCCAGCACCCACGGGGGGAGAGCTTTCTTT.

The rearrangement joins TRBV29-1 to TRBJ1-5; D unresolved. The CDR3 is made up of 13 amino acids. Germline V lookup: CDR1 SQVTM, CDR2 ANQGSEA. V gave up 5 bases and J gave up 3 bases, with 11 bases separating them. CDR3 protein: CSVSWAINQPQHF. CDR3 in DNA: TGCAGCGTTTCATGGGCCATCAATCAGCCCCAGCATTTT.

The J gene is TRBJ2-3, the V gene TRBV24-1; D remains ambiguous. In germline, CDR1 is KGHDR, CDR2 SFDVKD. This CDR3 is 15 amino acids long. Trimming shortened V by 4 bases and J by 2 bases, and 12 bases separated the two germline ends. The CDR3, as DNA: TGTGCCACCAGTGACCCTAACGAAACCACAGATACGCAGTATTTT. It codes for CATSDPNETTDTQYF.

This clonotype was recorded a few times. The chain uses TRBV24-1 and TRBJ1-5, with no clear D. Germline V gene lookup returns CDR1 KGHDR and CDR2 SFDVKD. The germline V and J ends were trimmed by 4 bases and 7 bases, with 10 bases remaining between them. This CDR3 is built from 13 residues. The CDR3 region is CATSDRYWQPQHF. Here the CDR3 DNA reads TGTGCCACCAGTGACCGGTACTGGCAGCCCCAGCATTTT.

This clonotype was seen ten or more times. J is TRBJ2-7 and V is TRBV4-2; the D gene is possibly TRBD2 (7 bases). Germline V gene data show CDR1 as LGHNA and CDR2 as YNFKEQ. The CDR3 is 13 residues long. The V gene lost 6 bases and the J gene lost 6 bases, with 15 bases spanning the gap. The CDR3 DNA reads TGTGCCAGCAGAGAAGGGAGGGGGAGCGAGCAGTACTTC. This encodes CASREGRGSEQYF.

Only a few counts were recorded for this clonotype. The chain combines TRBV2 with TRBJ1-4; no clear D gene. This CDR3 spans 14 amino acids. Trimming took 2 bases from V and 4 from J, leaving 8 bases between them. CDR1 SNHLY and CDR2 FYNNEI come from the germline V gene. The CDR3 DNA is TGTGCCAGCAGTGAACTCCCTGGTAATGAAAAACTGTTTTTT. Translated: CASSELPGNEKLFF.

The chain couples TRBV7-9 to TRBJ1-5; tentatively, D is TRBD1 (5 bases). The CDR3 loop spans 16 amino acids. Trimming shortened V by 5 bases and J by 3 bases, and 17 bases separated the two germline ends. CDR1 is SEHNR, CDR2 FQNEAQ, per germline (reference sequence). CDR3: CASSQVGREYNQPQHF. The CDR3 nucleotides read TGTGCCAGCAGCCAGGTGGGGCGGGAATACAATCAGCCCCAGCATTTT.

The table lists this clonotype with many counts. This chain links TRBV4-3 with TRBJ2-6; D ambiguous. Trimming removed 5 bases at V and 1 base at J, with 9 bases between. Germline V gene data show CDR1 as LGHNA and CDR2 as YSLEER. The CDR3 is 15 amino acids. DNA of the CDR3: TGCGCCAGCAGCTCCCACACATCTGGGGCCAACGTCCTGACTTTC. Translating gives CASSSHTSGANVLTF.